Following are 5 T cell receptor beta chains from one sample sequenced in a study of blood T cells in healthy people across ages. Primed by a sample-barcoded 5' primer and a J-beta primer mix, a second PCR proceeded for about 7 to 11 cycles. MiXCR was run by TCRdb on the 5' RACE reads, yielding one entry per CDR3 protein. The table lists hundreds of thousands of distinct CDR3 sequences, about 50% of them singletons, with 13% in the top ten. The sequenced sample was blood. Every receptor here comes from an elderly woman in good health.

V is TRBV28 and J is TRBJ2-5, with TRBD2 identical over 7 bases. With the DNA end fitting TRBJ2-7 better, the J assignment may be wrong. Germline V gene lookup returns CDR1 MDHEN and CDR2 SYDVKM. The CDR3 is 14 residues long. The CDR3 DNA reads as TGTGCCAGCAGTTTAACGGGAGGCCGCGACGAGCAGTACTTC. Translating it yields CASSLTGGRDEQYF.

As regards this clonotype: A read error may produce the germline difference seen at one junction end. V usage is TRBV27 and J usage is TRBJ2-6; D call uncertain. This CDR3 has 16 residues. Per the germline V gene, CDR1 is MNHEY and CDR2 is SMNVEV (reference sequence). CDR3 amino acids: CDSSSTRPSGANVLTF. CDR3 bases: TGTGACAGCAGTTCTACCAGGCCTTCTGGGGCCAACGTCCTGACTTTC.

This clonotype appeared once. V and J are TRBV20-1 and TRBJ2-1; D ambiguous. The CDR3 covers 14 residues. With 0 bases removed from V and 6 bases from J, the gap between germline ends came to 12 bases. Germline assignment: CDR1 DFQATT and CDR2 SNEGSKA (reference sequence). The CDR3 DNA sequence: TGCAGTGCTAGAGATCCAGCTAGAACCAATGAGCAGTTCTTC. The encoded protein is CSARDPARTNEQFF.

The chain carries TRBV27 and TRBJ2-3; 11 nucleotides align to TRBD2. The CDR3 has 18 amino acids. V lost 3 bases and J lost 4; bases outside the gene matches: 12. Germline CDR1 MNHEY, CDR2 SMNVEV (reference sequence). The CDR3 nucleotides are TGTGCCAGCAGTTTGTTTAGCGGGAGGGCCATTGGACCAGATACGCAGTATTTT. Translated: CASSLFSGRAIGPDTQYF.

CDR3 bases: TGCAGCGTTGAAGCGGGGACCCAGTACTTC. Translation: CSVEAGTQYF. This chain uses TRBV29-1 with TRBJ2-7; no firm D call. The J call may be incorrect, as the DNA end agrees better with TRBJ2-5. Per the germline V gene, CDR1 is SQVTM and CDR2 is ANQGSEA. This CDR3 is built from 10 residues.